This T cell receptor beta chain was captured in a study of beta chain features in type 1 diabetes. The wider study: Sorted cells numbering around 110,000,000 were examined across all samples.

General study results and limits: Type 1 diabetes patients showed a moderate but significant shortening of TCRB CDR3s in all four CD4+ subsets.

What was sequenced were expressed TCRB transcripts, since all of the isolated RNA had been reverse transcribed. Some clones are missing from TCRdb's copy, which holds only in-frame ones; the method was immunoSEQ multiplex PCR. The sample carries about 260,000 clones, roughly 20% recorded once. In regard to this clone: Its specificity is unknown.

The V end lost 7 bases, the J end lost 0 bases, and 8 bases lay between the germline ends. The CDR3 is made up of 14 amino acids. CDR1 is SGHRS and CDR2 is YFSETQ in the germline V gene. Sorting with CD45RO/CCR7/CD25/CD127/CD95/CD27 yielded naive, central memory, regulatory and stem-like memory CD4+ cells. The genes are TRBV5-1 and TRBJ2-6; D gene uncertain. This clonotype was sampled from a woman in her thirties or forties with type 1 diabetes. The sequenced material came from naive CD4+ T cells from blood. Here the CDR3 reads CASLPGSGANVLTF. CDR3 nucleotides: TGCGCCAGCTTACCCGGCTCTGGGGCCAACGTCCTGACTTTC. The full variable domain, with the rest looked up from reference TRBV5-1 and TRBJ2-6, is KAGVTQTPRYLIKTRGQQVTLSCSPISGHRSVSWYQQTPGQGLQFLFEYFSETQRNKGNFPGRFSGRQFSNSRSEMNVSTLELGDSALYLCASLPGSGANVLTFGAGSRLTVL.